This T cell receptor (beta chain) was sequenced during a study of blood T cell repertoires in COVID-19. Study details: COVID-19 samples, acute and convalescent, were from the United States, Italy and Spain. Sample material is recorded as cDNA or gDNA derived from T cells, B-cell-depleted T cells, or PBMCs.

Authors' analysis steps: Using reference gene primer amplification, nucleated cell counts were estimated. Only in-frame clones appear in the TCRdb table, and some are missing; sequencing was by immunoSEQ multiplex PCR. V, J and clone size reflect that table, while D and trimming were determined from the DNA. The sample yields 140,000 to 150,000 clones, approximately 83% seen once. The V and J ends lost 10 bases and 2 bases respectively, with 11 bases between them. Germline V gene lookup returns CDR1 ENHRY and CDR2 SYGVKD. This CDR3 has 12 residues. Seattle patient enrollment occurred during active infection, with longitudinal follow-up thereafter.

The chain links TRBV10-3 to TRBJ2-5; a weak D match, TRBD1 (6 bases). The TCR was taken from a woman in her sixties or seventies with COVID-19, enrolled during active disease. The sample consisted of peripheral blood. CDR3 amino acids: CATGQVQETQYF. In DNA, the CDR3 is TGTGCCACGGGACAAGTACAAGAGACCCAGTACTTC.